These T cell receptor beta chains were read from a single sample in a study of blood T cell repertoires in COVID-19. The table came from immunoSEQ multiplex PCR; TCRdb's copy has only in-frame clones and leaves some out. Among fewer than 90,000 clones listed, approximately 86% were seen once. Sequencing was done on a sample of peripheral blood. These receptors all stem from a man aged 50 to 59 with active or convalescent COVID-19. Each CDR3 is given with its conserved first and last residue. The D gene is left open where the match is weak. Clone size, where shown, is once, few, many, or a class for clones that have expanded.

V gene,D gene,J gene,clone size,CDR3 protein,CDR3 DNA
TRBV5-1,TRBD1,TRBJ2-5,-,CASSTDRLETQYF,TGCGCCAGCAGCACGGACAGGCTGGAGACCCAGTACTTC
TRBV4-1,TRBD1,TRBJ1-5,-,CASSLGTGFGQPQHF,TGCGCCAGCAGCCTAGGGACAGGGTTCGGTCAGCCCCAGCATTTT
TRBV5-1,TRBD2,TRBJ2-5,-,CASSLSGGRETQYF,TGCGCCAGCAGCTTGTCGGGGGGGCGGGAGACCCAGTACTTC
TRBV28,-,TRBJ2-7,-,CASSPPQVSYEQYF,TGTGCCAGCAGTCCCCCACAGGTTTCCTACGAGCAGTACTTC
TRBV7-2,-,TRBJ2-5,-,CASSLDYQETQYF,TGTGCCAGCAGCCTTGACTACCAAGAGACCCAGTACTTC
TRBV19,TRBD1,TRBJ2-1,-,CASSGDSRLEQFF,TGTGCCAGTAGTGGGGACAGCCGTCTCGAGCAGTTCTTC
TRBV6-6,-,TRBJ1-1,-,CASSYVGRMNTEAFF,TGTGCCAGCAGTTACGTGGGCCGGATGAACACTGAAGCTTTCTTT
TRBV20-1,TRBD2,TRBJ2-5,-,CSASGLAGGLEETQYF,TGCAGTGCTAGTGGACTAGCGGGGGGGCTTGAAGAGACCCAGTACTTC
TRBV5-1,-,TRBJ1-2,-,CASSGDKGDPNYGYTF,TGCGCCAGCAGCGGGGACAAGGGCGACCCTAACTATGGCTACACCTTC
TRBV19,TRBD1,TRBJ1-4,-,CASSIPRTGRWEKLFF,TGTGCCAGTAGTATCCCCCGGACAGGCCGATGGGAAAAACTGTTTTTT
TRBV19,TRBD1,TRBJ2-1,-,CASSTTGVGEQFF,TGTGCCAGTAGTACGACAGGGGTCGGTGAGCAGTTCTTC
TRBV3-1/TRBV3-2,-,TRBJ1-1,few,CASSQQGVADTEAFF,TGTGCCAGCAGCCAACAAGGGGTCGCGGACACTGAAGCTTTCTTT
TRBV3-1/TRBV3-2,TRBD1,TRBJ2-2,-,CASSWDRGRGTGELFF,TGTGCCAGCAGCTGGGACAGGGGGCGAGGGACCGGGGAGCTGTTTTTT
TRBV6-6,TRBD1,TRBJ2-5,-,CASSGQAQETQYF,TGTGCCAGCAGCGGACAGGCCCAAGAGACCCAGTACTTC
TRBV3-1/TRBV3-2,TRBD1,TRBJ1-1,-,CASSLGTGRTEAFF,TGTGCCAGCAGCCTAGGGACAGGGCGGACTGAAGCTTTCTTT
TRBV29-1,-,TRBJ1-4,-,CSVAWAINEKLFF,TGCAGCGTTGCATGGGCCATAAATGAAAAACTGTTTTTT
TRBV28,-,TRBJ1-4,-,CASTHRGRVNEKLFF,TGTGCCAGCACCCACCGTGGCAGGGTTAATGAAAAACTGTTTTTT
TRBV24-1,-,TRBJ2-2,-,CATSTGNTGELFF,TGTGCCACCTCGACAGGGAACACCGGGGAGCTGTTTTTT